This TCR beta chain is drawn from a study of siplizumab effects on memory and regulatory T cells (dated by TCRdb to the late 2010s). At the level of the whole study: The study examined how the anti-CD2 antibody siplizumab affects alloreactive T-cell subsets in allogeneic mixed lymphocyte reactions built from human PBMCs.

The CDR3 covers 18 residues, taking in both the cysteine and the phenylalanine. Only CDR3 DNA remains: 54 bases, in frame from the first base. V is shortened by 3 bases, J by 0 bases, and the region joining them spans 15 bases. In the germline V gene, CDR1 corresponds to MNHNS and CDR2 to SASEGT. The study at large found these results: Siplizumab significantly reduced the cumulative frequency of alloreactive sequences traceable to unstimulated CD4+ memory T cells. Among mappable alloreactive CD4+ clones, the Treg-derived fraction averaged about 70% with siplizumab versus approximately 27% in control reactions. No functional confirmation was obtained for the suppressive function of proliferating Tregs from siplizumab cultures. About 80-96% of proliferating CD4+ or CD8+ clones could not be given a naive or memory phenotype. Unstimulated naive T cells appeared to be more diverse than memory T cells, and naive cells seemed to make a substantial contribution to the alloresponse. Because sequences below about 10^-5 frequency were poorly captured, only a minor fraction of alloreactive clones could be mapped to unstimulated subsets.

Sorted unstimulated T cells, along with proliferating T cells recovered from mixed lymphocyte reactions, underwent TCRbeta CDR3 sequencing. Fresh whole blood from ten HLA-typed healthy donors was used as the source from which PBMCs were isolated. The library was obtained by the immunoSEQ multiplex PCR assay. Around 92,000 TCR templates per sample were assayed by the deep sequencing platform. Genomic DNA extracted from sorted T cells was the material used for TCRbeta CDR3 sequencing. Regarding the original processing steps: Clonal analysis of TCRbeta CDR3 data was done in the R programming language. Alloreactive CD4+ and CD8+ clones were identified by comparing unstimulated samples to CFSE-low samples taken after the reaction. Regulatory or non-regulatory origin of alloreactive CD4+ clones was assigned by matching sequences to the sorted unstimulated Treg and non-Treg repertoires. In TCRdb, the immuneACCESS table is reduced to in-frame sequences with V and J assigned. These tables do not hold every clone; where another copy was compared, an unresolved V gene accounts for under half, and the others remain unexplained. D and trimming were read from the DNA, whereas the V and J calls and clone size are those reported in that table. This sample comprises 100,000 or so clones, 93% of them detected only once. The ten largest clones represent about 0.32% of the sample.

Comments on this clone: The antigen it binds to is not known. It has no much larger one-base neighbor in the sample; base qualities were not kept. The sample carries other DNA sequences with the same CDR3.

The chain links TRBV6-1 with TRBJ1-6; no D gene is confidently identified. Sequenced input: CD4+ T cells sorted from blood. This TCR came from a human donor in good health. The CDR3 sequence is CASSEVRQESSYNSPLHF. The base sequence is TGTGCCAGCAGTGAGGTTCGTCAGGAGAGCTCCTATAATTCACCCCTCCACTTT.